This passage covers 29 T cell receptor beta chains from one sample sequenced in a study of shared clonotypes between healthy human individuals. This table comes from immunoSEQ multiplex PCR, and its TCRdb copy is limited to in-frame clones, with some not included. The profile shows about 1.5 million clones, around 97% of them singletons. The sequenced sample was naive CD4+ T cells sorted from blood. Sample subset: CD45RA+ positively selected. The receptors here all came from a man younger than 40 in good health.

This rearrangement joins TRBV11-2 to TRBJ1-1; the D gene is possibly TRBD1 (5 bases). The CDR3 has 14 amino acids. V lost 0 bases, J lost 7 bases, and 12 bases lay in between. Germline CDR1 reads SGHAT; CDR2 reads FQNNGV. CDR3 sequence reads: CASSLDNGAGEAFF. CDR3 bases: TGTGCCAGCAGCTTAGACAATGGGGCCGGTGAAGCTTTCTTT.

The chain couples TRBV28 to TRBJ1-5; D call uncertain. Trimming took off 3 bases at V and 2 bases at J, with 14 bases between the two ends. The germline V gene encodes CDR1 MDHEN and CDR2 SYDVKM. The CDR3 spans 16 residues. Here the CDR3 DNA reads TGTGCCAGCAGTTTTCTGATGCTCGGACGCAATCAGCCCCAGCATTTT. It yields the protein CASSFLMLGRNQPQHF. The complete variable domain, with remaining parts taken from reference TRBV28 and TRBJ1-5, reads DVKVTQSSRYLVKRTGEKVFLECVQDMDHENMFWYRQDPGLGLRLIYFSYDVKMKEKGDIPEGYSVSREKKERFSLILESASTNQTSMYLCASSFLMLGRNQPQHFGDGTRLSIL.

The rearrangement uses TRBV18 and TRBJ2-3; possible D gene TRBD2, 5 bases. V was cut by 5 bases and J by 4 bases, with 22 bases left in between. The germline V gene encodes CDR1 KGHSH and CDR2 LQKENI. The CDR3 has 17 residues. The chain's CDR3 is CASSSDGGFWEPDTQYF. The CDR3 DNA reads TGTGCCAGCTCATCAGACGGAGGTTTTTGGGAGCCAGATACGCAGTATTTT.

This chain joins TRBV28 and TRBJ1-2, with 8 nucleotides matching TRBD1. This CDR3 contains 15 residues. Germline values: CDR1 MDHEN, CDR2 SYDVKM. V lost 5 bases and J lost 4; bases outside the gene matches: 9. The CDR3 is CASSPSGQGAYGYTF. CDR3 bases: TGTGCCAGCAGTCCATCAGGACAGGGAGCCTATGGCTACACCTTC.

This chain uses TRBV5-4 with TRBJ1-3, with 8 nucleotides matching TRBD1. Germline V CDR1 and CDR2: SGHNT, YYREEE (reference sequence). The trim removed 4 bases at V and 1 base at J, leaving 4 bases unmatched. The CDR3 consists of 15 residues. Here the CDR3 reads CASSQDRVSGNTIYF. In DNA form, the CDR3 reads TGTGCCAGCAGCCAGGACAGGGTGTCTGGAAACACCATATATTTT.

The V and J genes are TRBV6-1 and TRBJ1-2; 9 positions agree with TRBD1. Germline V gene lookup returns CDR1 MNHNS and CDR2 SASEGT. The CDR3 consists of 14 residues. The V gene end was trimmed by 2 bases and the J gene end by 7 bases; junction bases not matched to a gene: 5. The CDR3 loop is CASSEPWTGVGYTF. In nucleotides, the CDR3 is TGTGCCAGCAGTGAACCGTGGACAGGGGTTGGCTACACCTTC.

This chain links TRBV5-4 with TRBJ1-5; D unclear. The CDR3 consists of 15 residues. Germline CDR1 SGHNT, CDR2 YYREEE (reference sequence). Trimming left V 3 bases short and J 5 bases short, with 15 bases between. DNA of the CDR3: TGTGCCAGCAGCTCGGGCCCTCCTGGGGATCAGCCCCAGCATTTT. It is translated as CASSSGPPGDQPQHF.

This chain joins TRBV5-1 and TRBJ1-2; D remains unclear. Trimming shortened V by 4 bases and J by 8 bases, and 21 bases separated the two germline ends. CDR1 is SGHRS, CDR2 YFSETQ, per germline. This CDR3 region has 15 residues. CDR3 residues: CASSMDPGRTGGYTF. CDR3 coding DNA: TGCGCCAGCAGCATGGACCCTGGACGGACTGGCGGCTACACCTTC. Combining the CDR3 with reference TRBV5-1 and TRBJ1-2 gives the whole variable domain KAGVTQTPRYLIKTRGQQVTLSCSPISGHRSVSWYQQTPGQGLQFLFEYFSETQRNKGNFPGRFSGRQFSNSRSEMNVSTLELGDSALYLCASSMDPGRTGGYTFGSGTRLTVV.

The chain combines TRBV7-9 with TRBJ2-2; D not resolved. The V and J ends lost 1 base and 0 bases respectively, with 9 bases between them. This CDR3 is 16 amino acids long. Germline V CDR1 and CDR2: SEHNR, FQNEAQ (reference sequence). CDR3 DNA: TGTGCCAGCAGCTTAGGCGGCGGCGCGAACACCGGGGAGCTGTTTTTT. It encodes CASSLGGGANTGELFF.

The rearrangement joins TRBV6-1 to TRBJ1-2; perhaps TRBD1 as D (5 bases). The germline gives CDR1 MNHNS, CDR2 SASEGT. The V end lost 3 bases, the J end lost 3 bases, and 14 bases lay between the germline ends. This CDR3 region has 15 residues. The CDR3 DNA follows: TGTGCCAGCAGTGAGCCCCACTGGGGGTACTATGGCTACACCTTC. This encodes CASSEPHWGYYGYTF.

This sequence joins TRBV28 and TRBJ1-3; 9 nucleotides match TRBD1. Trimming took 8 bases from V and 4 from J; bases not matched to a gene: 12. Germline V gene data show CDR1 as MDHEN and CDR2 as SYDVKM. The CDR3 sequence is 16 residues long. The DNA for the CDR3 is TGTGCCAGCCACTACGCGGGACAGGGTTCCGGAAACACCATATATTTT. This translates into CASHYAGQGSGNTIYF.

The gene calls are TRBV19 and TRBJ2-2, with 9 bases identical to TRBD2. CDR3 length: 19 residues. The J segment lost 3 bases and the V segment lost 1 base, leaving 12 bases of the junction unmatched. The V gene's germline CDR1 is LNHDA and CDR2 SQIVND (reference sequence). CDR3 DNA: TGTGCCAGTAGTATAGGGGTGGTCCGAGCGGGAGGATACACCGGGGAGCTGTTTTTT. Its translation: CASSIGVVRAGGYTGELFF.

The V gene is TRBV9, the J gene TRBJ1-1, with 10 bases fitting TRBD1. The germline V gene has CDR1 SGDLS and CDR2 YYNGEE. This CDR3 is 15 amino acids long. With V trimmed by 3 bases and J by 7 bases, 9 bases remained unmatched. The CDR3 loop reads CASSDETGGGVEAFF. The CDR3 DNA sequence: TGTGCCAGCAGCGACGAGACAGGGGGCGGTGTTGAAGCTTTCTTT.

On this clone itself: Its ends do not fully match the called genes, so a read error is possible. The chain couples TRBV7-7 to TRBJ2-7; 9 bases line up with TRBD1. CDR3 length equals 18 residues. Germline V gene data show CDR1 as SSHAT and CDR2 as FNYEAQ (reference sequence). This CDR3 is CASSSSGTGNLVCIEQYF. The CDR3 bases are TGTGCTAGCAGCTCGTCCGGGACAGGGAATTTAGTATGCATAGAGCAGTACTTC.

A remark on this clone: The same CDR3 is also encoded by other DNA sequences in this sample. CDR3 region: CASSLTGGNEKLFF. The CDR3 coding sequence is TGCGCCAGCAGCTTAACAGGAGGTAATGAAAAACTGTTTTTT. The chain couples TRBV5-1 to TRBJ1-4; D may be TRBD1 (5 bases). Germline lookup yields CDR1 SGHRS and CDR2 YFSETQ. V was cut by 2 bases and J by 4 bases, with 9 bases left in between. The CDR3 has 14 residues.

The chain has TRBV7-9 and TRBJ1-1; D is ambiguous. This CDR3 comprises 11 residues. Germline V gene sequence: CDR1 SEHNR, CDR2 FQNEAQ (reference sequence). V dropped 4 bases and J dropped 10 bases, with 10 bases sitting between them. The CDR3 sequence is CASSSPLPAFF. CDR3 nucleotide sequence: TGTGCCAGCAGCTCCCCGCTGCCAGCTTTCTTT.

The V and J genes are TRBV9 and TRBJ2-1; 7 nucleotides line up with TRBD2. CDR1 and CDR2 (germline): SGDLS, YYNGEE. V lost 3 bases, J lost 0 bases, and 9 bases stayed unmatched. This CDR3 spans 17 amino acids. The CDR3 here is CASSATSGAGSYNEQFF. The CDR3 DNA sequence: TGTGCCAGCAGCGCAACCAGCGGGGCTGGCTCCTACAATGAGCAGTTCTTC.

This sequence joins TRBV7-2 and TRBJ1-5; the D gene is possibly TRBD1 (5 bases). Germline loops: CDR1 SGHTA, CDR2 FQGNSA. The V gene lost 4 bases and the J gene lost 0 bases, with 16 bases spanning the gap. The CDR3 totals 17 residues. Here the CDR3 DNA reads TGTGCCAGCAGCTACGAGCTACAGGTTTATAGCAATCAGCCCCAGCATTTT. Its translation is CASSYELQVYSNQPQHF.

V usage is TRBV4-3 and J usage is TRBJ2-3; TRBD1 agrees at 7 bases. This CDR3 spans 15 amino acids. Germline V gives CDR1 LGHNA, CDR2 YSLEER. Trimming took 4 bases from V and 0 from J; bases not matched to a gene: 4. The CDR3: CASSRQGGSTDTQYF. The CDR3 nucleotides read TGCGCCAGCAGCCGACAGGGCGGTAGCACAGATACGCAGTATTTT.

The rearrangement joins TRBV11-2 to TRBJ1-1; possible D gene TRBD1, 5 bases. The CDR3 has 15 residues. Germline CDR1 SGHAT, CDR2 FQNNGV. Trimming shortened V by 5 bases and J by 6 bases, and 19 bases separated the two germline ends. The CDR3 sequence is CASSARPGVSPEAFF. CDR3 sequence (DNA): TGTGCCAGCAGCGCCAGACCGGGGGTAAGCCCTGAAGCTTTCTTT.

This clone was seen only once. The chain carries TRBV28 and TRBJ2-7, with 11 bases lining up with TRBD2. Per the germline V gene, CDR1 is MDHEN and CDR2 is SYDVKM. J lost 5 bases, V lost 5 bases, and 5 bases had no gene match. The CDR3 runs to 14 residues. CDR3 sequence reads: CASSQTSGTHEQYF. CDR3 bases: TGTGCCAGCAGTCAGACTAGCGGGACCCACGAGCAGTACTTC.

This chain connects TRBV18 to TRBJ2-1; TRBD1 agrees at 7 bases. The length of the CDR3 is 16 residues. V trimming: 0 bases; J trimming: 8 bases; junction bases outside the gene matches: 10. CDR1 and CDR2 from the germline V gene are KGHSH and LQKENI. The CDR3: CASSPPRGRGGDEQFF. Here the CDR3 DNA reads TGTGCCAGCTCACCACCCCGGGGAAGAGGGGGCGATGAGCAGTTCTTC.

V usage is TRBV2 and J usage is TRBJ1-5; weak D call: TRBD1 (5 bases). The germline V and J ends were trimmed by 4 bases and 8 bases, with 12 bases remaining between them. CDR1 and CDR2 (germline): SNHLY, FYNNEI. The CDR3 is 13 residues long. The CDR3 is CASSVEGLEPQHF. The DNA for the CDR3 is TGTGCCAGCAGTGTGGAGGGGTTGGAGCCCCAGCATTTT.

The chain couples TRBV28 to TRBJ1-1; the D gene is possibly TRBD1 (5 bases). V lost 5 bases and J lost 1, with 14 bases in between. The germline V gene encodes CDR1 MDHEN and CDR2 SYDVKM. CDR3 length equals 15 residues. DNA for the CDR3: TGTGCCAGCAGTCCGAACGGGGCGGGGAACACTGAAGCTTTCTTT. Its protein product is CASSPNGAGNTEAFF.

The chain is built from TRBV5-1 and TRBJ2-5, with 8 bases that match TRBD2. The germline CDR1 and CDR2 sequences are SGHRS and YFSETQ. The CDR3 consists of 14 residues. V shed 1 base and J 5 bases; nucleotides not matched to a gene: 4. CDR3 nucleotides: TGCGCCAGCAGCTTGCTTAGCGGGATGGAGACCCAGTACTTC. Protein: CASSLLSGMETQYF.

V is TRBV28 and J is TRBJ1-5; the D gene is possibly TRBD1 (6 bases). Germline CDR1 and CDR2: MDHEN and SYDVKM. The CDR3 sequence is 15 residues long. The ends were cut back, 3 bases at V and 4 bases at J, with 13 bases in the middle. The CDR3 region is CASSFGTGFNQPQHF. The CDR3 bases are TGTGCCAGCAGTTTTGGTACAGGGTTTAATCAGCCCCAGCATTTT.

This clone was observed a handful of times. The rearrangement links TRBV28 to TRBJ1-2; D might be TRBD1 (6 bases). V was cut by 5 bases and J by 4 bases, with 17 bases left in between. CDR3 size: 15 residues. The V gene's germline CDR1 is MDHEN and CDR2 SYDVKM. DNA of the CDR3: TGTGCCAGCAGTCTCCCCACAGGGCCGGCCTATGGCTACACCTTC. It is translated as CASSLPTGPAYGYTF.

The V and J genes are TRBV5-4 and TRBJ1-4; D call uncertain. Trimming removed 0 bases at V and 3 bases at J, with 6 bases between. Germline V gene lookup returns CDR1 SGHNT and CDR2 YYREEE (reference sequence). This CDR3 has 14 amino acids. CDR3 in DNA: TGTGCCAGCAGCTTGGCTACCGCTAATGAAAAACTGTTTTTT. It specifies CASSLATANEKLFF.

The chain joins TRBV5-1 to TRBJ2-1; D is unresolved. The CDR3 consists of 16 residues. Germline V lookup: CDR1 SGHRS, CDR2 YFSETQ. V was cut by 0 bases and J by 3 bases, with 13 bases left in between. The CDR3: CASSLELGKHYNEQFF. The DNA for the CDR3 is TGCGCCAGCAGCTTGGAGTTAGGGAAGCACTACAATGAGCAGTTCTTC.